This T cell receptor (beta chain) came from a study of T cell responses to AZD1222 COVID-19 vaccine. Concerning this clone itself: Its antigen is unknown.

The protocol was immunoSEQ multiplex PCR, while the TCRdb copy is restricted to in-frame clones and leaves out a portion. The sample has about 200,000 clones, about 93% seen once. The study, taken as a whole, reports: Spike-specific TCR breadth rose after two AZD1222 doses, and depth rose as well. Repertoires were obtained only post-peak T cell response. Spike was spanned by vaccine-associated CD4 TCRs, which were dominant at 160-218 and 743-854. A mostly white British donor set with more females was recruited, and clonal diversity was possibly underestimated.

V lost 3 bases to trimming and J lost 6 bases; unmatched junction nucleotides: 10. The CDR3 has 15 amino acids. CDR1 and CDR2 (germline): SGHNT, YYREEE (reference sequence). Sequencing used peripheral blood, obtained 28 days after the second AZD1222 dose. This chain links TRBV5-4 with TRBJ2-3, with 7 bases that match TRBD2. This clonotype originated in an adult who received the AZD1222 COVID-19 vaccine. In DNA, the CDR3 is TGTGCCAGCAGCTCCCCGAAACGGGGAGGGGATACGCAGTATTTT. It specifies CASSSPKRGGDTQYF.